Included here is one T cell receptor (beta chain) sequence, with context. This sample was included in a study of blood T cell repertoires in COVID-19. Study details: In each case, the material was cDNA or gDNA derived from T cells, B-cell-depleted T cells, or PBMCs.

The CDR3 runs to 13 residues. The ends lost 7 bases at V and 4 bases at J; junction bases unmatched: 4. Germline-derived CDR1 and CDR2 are SEHNR and FQNEAQ (reference sequence). Profiled with immunoSEQ multiplex PCR; TCRdb holds only in-frame clones, not every one. The sample has some 90,000 clones, 80% to 90% seen once. The chain links TRBV7-9 to TRBJ1-3; 7 nucleotides agree with TRBD1. The sample taken for sequencing was peripheral blood. This TCR derives from a man in his fifties with acute or convalescent COVID-19. CDR3 nucleotide sequence: TGTGCCAGCACCCGGACAGGAGGAAACACCATATATTTT. Amino acid sequence: CASTRTGGNTIYF.